The T cell receptor (beta chain) described here comes from a study of blood T cells in healthy people across ages. Study-level findings and limits: More naive CD4+ cells and higher diversity were found in long-lived than in aged donors. Naive T cell percentage and TCR beta diversity correlated strongly.

The sample holds many counts of this clonotype. Antigen unknown. The CDR3 extends over 12 amino acids. V shed 4 bases and J shed 4 bases, with 10 bases lying between them. Looked up from germline, CDR1 is SQVTM and CDR2 is ANQGSEA. It was with a sample-barcoded 5' primer and a J-beta primer mix that a second PCR of roughly 7 to 12 cycles was run. TCRdb processed the 5' RACE reads anew with MiXCR; each CDR3 protein has one entry. This sample has approximately 1.5 million distinct CDR3 sequences; roughly 32% occur once, and the top ten carry around 11%. Healthy individuals of Caucasian origin from Russia, aged roughly 6 to 100, served as donors. Collection of 8.5 to 10 milliliters of peripheral blood was performed for each donor.

The sample consisted of blood. The clonotype comes from a woman aged 25-40 years in good health. The rearrangement links TRBV29-1 to TRBJ1-2, with D unclear. CDR3 sequence: CSVVGRSYGYTF. CDR3 sequence (DNA): TGCAGCGTTGTAGGCAGGTCCTATGGCTACACCTTC.